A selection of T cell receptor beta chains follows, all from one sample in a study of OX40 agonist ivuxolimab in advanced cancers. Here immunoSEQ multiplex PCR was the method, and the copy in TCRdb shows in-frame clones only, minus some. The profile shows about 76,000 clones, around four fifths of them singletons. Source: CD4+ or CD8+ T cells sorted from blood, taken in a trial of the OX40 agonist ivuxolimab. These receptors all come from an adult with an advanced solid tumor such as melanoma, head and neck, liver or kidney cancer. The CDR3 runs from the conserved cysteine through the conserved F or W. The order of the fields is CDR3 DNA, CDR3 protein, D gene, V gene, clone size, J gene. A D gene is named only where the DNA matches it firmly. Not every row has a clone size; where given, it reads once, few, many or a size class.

TGTGCCAGCAGCTTGGACTCAGGGTCTGGAAACACCATATATTTT CASSLDSGSGNTIYF NA TRBV5-4 NA TRBJ1-3
TGTGCCTGGAGTACCACCACAGATACGCAGTATTTT CAWSTTTDTQYF NA TRBV30 NA TRBJ2-3
TGTGCCAGCAGCCCCGGGCAGGGGGCCTCTTACGAGCAGTACTTC CASSPGQGASYEQYF TRBD1 TRBV7-3 NA TRBJ2-7
TGTGCCAGCAGCCCAACGGGGGTAAGGCAGCCCCAGCATTTT CASSPTGVRQPQHF NA TRBV21-1 NA TRBJ1-5
TGTGCCAGTAGTACTGGACAGTTCTACGAGCAGTACTTC CASSTGQFYEQYF NA TRBV19 few TRBJ2-7
TGCGCCAGCAGCCAAAGTCCGGGAGATACGCAGTATTTT CASSQSPGDTQYF NA TRBV4-3 NA TRBJ2-3
TGTGCCAGCAGTGTCTCCAGGGAGATAGTCTATGGCTACACCTTC CASSVSREIVYGYTF NA TRBV7-9 NA TRBJ1-2
TGTGCCTGGATCCCCCGGACTAGCGTTCCCTACGAGCAGTACTTC CAWIPRTSVPYEQYF TRBD2 TRBV30 NA TRBJ2-7
TGTGCCAGCAGCCAGTACGGCCGCGAGCAGTACTTC CASSQYGREQYF NA TRBV9 few TRBJ2-7
TGTGCCAGCAGTTTAGGGCAGGGAGGAGGCATTCAGTACTTC CASSLGQGGGIQYF NA TRBV28 NA TRBJ2-4
TGCAGTGCTTTACAGGGCTACGAGCAGTACTTC CSALQGYEQYF NA TRBV20-1 NA TRBJ2-7
TGCAGCGTTGAAGGGGAGGGCGGGAGGGTCACAGATACGCAGTATTTT CSVEGEGGRVTDTQYF TRBD2 TRBV29-1 NA TRBJ2-3
TGTGCCAGTAGTATACAGGACACAAAGGGCTACACCTTC CASSIQDTKGYTF NA TRBV19 NA TRBJ1-2
TGTGCCAGCAGCCTGGGGCCGGTCTCCTACGAGCAGTACTTC CASSLGPVSYEQYF NA TRBV11-2 NA TRBJ2-7
TGTGCCAGCAGTCGGACAGGGGGGCCAATTTCCTACAATGAGCAGTTCTTC CASSRTGGPISYNEQFF TRBD1 TRBV7-3 NA TRBJ2-1
TGTGCCAGCAGCCAAACTAGCGGGAAGGGTTGGCAGTTCTTC CASSQTSGKGWQFF TRBD2 TRBV28 NA TRBJ2-1
TGTGCCAGCGTTCCTGGGGCTAGCGGAACAGATACGCAGTATTTT CASVPGASGTDTQYF TRBD2 TRBV7-2 NA TRBJ2-3
TGTGCCTGGAGAGGACAGGGAAGAACCGGGGAGCTGTTTTTT CAWRGQGRTGELFF TRBD1 TRBV30 NA TRBJ2-2
TGTGCCAGCAGTGAAGCGAAGGTGTATCAGCCCCAGCATTTT CASSEAKVYQPQHF NA TRBV6-1 NA TRBJ1-5
TGTGCCAGCAGCTTAAGGCAGGGGGTTTCCTACGAGCAGTACTTC CASSLRQGVSYEQYF TRBD1 TRBV7-2 NA TRBJ2-7
TGTGCCAGCAGGCGACGTCAGGGTGCTGGCTCACCCCTCCACTTT CASRRRQGAGSPLHF NA TRBV27 NA TRBJ1-6
TGTGCCAGCAGCCCCCTAGGGTTAGCGGAGACCCAGTACTTC CASSPLGLAETQYF NA TRBV9 NA TRBJ2-5
TGTGCCAGCAGCCTCACGGGACAGGGCGTCGGGGAGCTGTTTTTT CASSLTGQGVGELFF TRBD1 TRBV9 NA TRBJ2-2
TGCAGCGTTGCGGGGGGGGCCTCCACAGATACGCAGTATTTT CSVAGGASTDTQYF TRBD2 TRBV29-1 NA TRBJ2-3
TGTGCCAGCGGTACCGGGACTAGCGGGGGCGGTACGCAGTATTTT CASGTGTSGGGTQYF TRBD2 TRBV13 few TRBJ2-3
TGTGCCAGTAGTAAGAGACAGGTTAACACTGAAGCTTTCTTT CASSKRQVNTEAFF NA TRBV19 NA TRBJ1-1
TGTGCCTGGAGCAAGAGAACCGGGACGGCCTCCTACGAGCAGTACTTC CAWSKRTGTASYEQYF NA TRBV30 NA TRBJ2-7
TGCGCCAGCAGGACAGTGGTTGCCCGGGATACGCAGTATTTT CASRTVVARDTQYF NA TRBV23-1 NA TRBJ2-3
TGTGCCAGCAGCTTAGGCGGGGGAAACTATGGCTACACCTTC CASSLGGGNYGYTF NA TRBV7-3 NA TRBJ1-2